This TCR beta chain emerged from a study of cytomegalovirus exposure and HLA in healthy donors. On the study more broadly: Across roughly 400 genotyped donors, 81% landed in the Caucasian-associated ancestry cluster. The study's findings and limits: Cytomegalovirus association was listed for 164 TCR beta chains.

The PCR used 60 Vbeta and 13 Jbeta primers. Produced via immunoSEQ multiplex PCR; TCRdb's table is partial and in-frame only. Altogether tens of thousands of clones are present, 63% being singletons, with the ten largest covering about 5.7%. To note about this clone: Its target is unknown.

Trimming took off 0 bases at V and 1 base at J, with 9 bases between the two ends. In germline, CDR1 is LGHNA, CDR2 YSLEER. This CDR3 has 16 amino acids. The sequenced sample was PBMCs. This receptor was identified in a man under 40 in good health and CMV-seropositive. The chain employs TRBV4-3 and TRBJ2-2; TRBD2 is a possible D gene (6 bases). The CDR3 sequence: CASSQEPGVNTGELFF. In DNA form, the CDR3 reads TGCGCCAGCAGCCAAGAACCGGGAGTGAACACCGGGGAGCTGTTTTTT.